The 10 T cell receptor beta chains in this list originate from one sample, sequenced in a study of CD8 T cells in ankylosing spondylitis. The study's findings and limits: What seemed typical of ankylosing spondylitis blood was a TCR beta motif built from eight highly homologous variants.

No antigen has been identified for these receptors. TCRdb passed the 5' RACE reads through MiXCR, listing each CDR3 protein once. The sample yields about 480,000 distinct CDR3 sequences, 17% seen once. Specimen: blood, either unsorted or a sorted T cell fraction (not recorded which). The receptors derive from a male donor with ankylosing spondylitis.

The J gene is TRBJ1-1, the V gene TRBV28; no clear D gene. Germline CDR1 and CDR2: MDHEN and SYDVKM. V lost 3 bases, J lost 4 bases, and 12 bases lay in between. The CDR3 is 14 amino acids. CDR3 sequence reads: CASSLDRPGTEAFF. The CDR3 DNA sequence: TGTGCCAGCAGTTTGGACCGCCCGGGCACTGAAGCTTTCTTT.

This clonotype has at least ten counts. The V call is TRBV12-3 or TRBV12-4, the J call TRBJ1-6, with D unclear. CDR3 size: 13 residues. Trimming cost V 7 bases and J 7 bases, with 11 bases left between them. Written as DNA, the CDR3 is TGTGCCAGCACACTAACCCCGAATTCACCCCTCCACTTT. Translating gives CASTLTPNSPLHF.

The table lists this clonotype with many counts. The chain recombines TRBV12-3 or TRBV12-4 with TRBJ1-5, with D possibly TRBD1 on 6 matching bases. Trimming removed 6 bases at V and 0 bases at J, with 9 bases between. The CDR3 runs 14 residues. CDR3 nucleotides: TGTGCCAGCAGCGGACAGAATAGCAATCAGCCCCAGCATTTT. This codes for CASSGQNSNQPQHF.

This clonotype was observed a handful of times. This chain's CDR3 is CASTGSDSNQPQHF. In DNA, the CDR3 is TGTGCCAGCACCGGATCTGATAGCAATCAGCCCCAGCATTTT. The V and J genes are TRBV12-3 or TRBV12-4 and TRBJ1-5; D is unclear. The germline V and J ends were trimmed by 7 bases and 0 bases, with 10 bases remaining between them. The CDR3 runs to 14 residues.

J is TRBJ2-2 and V is TRBV5-1, with 10 bases fitting TRBD2. Germline V gene data show CDR1 as SGHRS and CDR2 as YFSETQ. The CDR3 contains 16 residues. The V segment lost 1 base and the J segment 0 bases; nucleotides outside the gene matches: 0. The CDR3 region is CASSLTSGANTGELFF. The CDR3 DNA follows: TGCGCCAGCAGCTTGACTAGCGGGGCGAACACCGGGGAGCTGTTTTTT.

This clonotype was detected ten times or more. J is TRBJ1-3 and V is TRBV11-2, with D perhaps TRBD1 (5 bases). Germline CDR1 is SGHAT and CDR2 is FQNNGV. The CDR3 has 18 amino acids. V was cut by 5 bases and J by 0 bases, with 20 bases left in between. The CDR3 DNA is TGTGCCAGCAGCAAAGTGAGATCCTCGGGGGACTCTGGAAACACCATATATTTT. Translated: CASSKVRSSGDSGNTIYF.

This clonotype appeared a few times. The gene calls are TRBV12-3 or TRBV12-4 and TRBJ2-1; TRBD2 aligns across 12 bases. The J segment lost 7 bases and the V segment lost 4 bases, leaving 8 bases of the junction unmatched. The CDR3 spans 16 residues. The CDR3 region has the DNA TGTGCCAGCAGTTCTCTAGCGGGGGGGCCTGGTAATGAGCAGTTCTTC. Its translation is CASSSLAGGPGNEQFF.

This clonotype was seen only a few times. The chain is built from TRBV9 and TRBJ2-5; the match to TRBD2 covers 9 bases. The CDR3 length is 17 residues. The V segment lost 4 bases and the J segment 7 bases; nucleotides outside the gene matches: 17. From germline, CDR1 is SGDLS and CDR2 YYNGEE. CDR3 residues: CASSPHVAGDPLGTQYF. CDR3 in DNA: TGTGCCAGCAGCCCCCACGTAGCGGGGGACCCCCTAGGGACCCAGTACTTC.

In its sample, this clonotype was seen a few times. V gene TRBV20-1 combines with J gene TRBJ1-2, with a tentative D call TRBD1 (6 bases). The germline V gene encodes CDR1 DFQATT and CDR2 SNEGSKA (reference sequence). The V and J ends lost 5 bases and 4 bases respectively, with 17 bases between them. The CDR3 runs to 14 residues. The CDR3 nucleotides read TGCAGTGCTGGTGTCCCGGGACACCGCTATGGCTACACCTTC. This codes for CSAGVPGHRYGYTF.

The chain uses TRBV20-1 and TRBJ2-3; D unclear. CDR1 is DFQATT, CDR2 SNEGSKA, per germline (reference sequence). Trimming took 2 bases from V and 4 from J, leaving 10 bases between them. The CDR3 extends over 13 amino acids. The CDR3 is CSARSLVADTQYF. DNA of the CDR3: TGCAGTGCTAGAAGTCTAGTCGCAGATACGCAGTATTTT.